A single sample is the source of the 11 T cell receptor beta chains below, sequenced in a study of T cells in Graves' hyperthyroidism and ophthalmopathy (dated 2019 in TCRdb). The library came from multiplex PCR. Sequencing instrument: Illumina HiSeq 2000. The TCR beta CDR3 regions were amplified from RNA transcripts. For the first round of RT-PCR on the TCR CDR3, the HTBI primer set was used together with the Qiagen OneStep RT-PCR kit. In-frame beta chains were kept once TCRdb had trimmed the public reads at Q25 with fastp and called clones with MiXCR. Identical CDR3 proteins give one entry, which carries the most common genes and DNA. In all, the sample holds 250,000 to 400,000 distinct CDR3 sequences, and roughly 15% of those were seen once. The ten biggest clones cover 34% of the sample. Sequences were obtained from blood. The origin of the receptors is a woman aged 35 to 49 with Graves' ophthalmopathy.

This clonotype was recorded a few times. The V and J genes are TRBV7-6 and TRBJ1-4; a possible D gene is TRBD1 (5 bases). V was pared by 4 bases and J by 7 bases, with 22 bases between. CDR1 and CDR2 (germline): SGHVS, FNYEAQ. The CDR3 covers 17 residues. The CDR3 loop reads CASSSRSRGEGSEKLFF. CDR3 sequence (DNA): TGTGCCAGCAGCTCACGGTCAAGGGGAGAGGGATCTGAAAAACTGTTTTTT.

This clonotype occurred a few times. V and J are TRBV5-1 and TRBJ2-2; D ambiguous. Trimming cost V 3 bases and J 7 bases, with 10 bases left between them. Germline V gene sequence: CDR1 SGHRS, CDR2 YFSETQ. The CDR3 sequence is 13 residues long. Written as DNA, the CDR3 is TGCGCCAGCAGCTATGCTGGCGGCGGGGAGCTGTTTTTT. As protein: CASSYAGGGELFF.

This clonotype was observed a few times. The chain links TRBV24-1 to TRBJ2-3; the D gene is possibly TRBD1 (6 bases). There are 16 residues in the CDR3. Germline V gives CDR1 KGHDR, CDR2 SFDVKD. The ends were cut back, 0 bases at V and 3 bases at J, with 12 bases in the middle. The CDR3 loop is CATSDLRGGRTDTQYF. CDR3 in DNA: TGTGCCACCAGTGATTTGCGAGGGGGTAGGACAGATACGCAGTATTTT.

A word on this clonotype: A much larger clone sits a single nucleotide away, making a read error possible. The chain is built from TRBV7-9 and TRBJ2-1; D unresolved. Germline-derived CDR1 and CDR2 are SEHNR and FQNEAQ (reference sequence). The V end lost 5 bases, the J end lost 0 bases, and 11 bases lay between the germline ends. This CDR3 region has 15 residues. CDR3 in DNA: TGTGCCAGCAGCCTGGGGTCCCGCTCCTACAATGAGCAGTTCTTC. It encodes CASSLGSRSYNEQFF. Complete variable domain (other parts from reference TRBV7-9 and TRBJ2-1): DTGVSQNPRHKITKRGQNVTFRCDPISEHNRLYWYRQTLGQGPEFLTYFQNEAQLEKSRLLSDRFSAERPKGSFSTLEIQRTEQGDSAMYLCASSLGSRSYNEQFFGPGTRLTVL.

Many counts were recorded for this clonotype. The CDR3 DNA follows: TGTGCCAGCAGCGAGCGGGGGGGTGGAGATACGCAGTATTTT. It encodes CASSERGGGDTQYF. The chain joins TRBV3-1 to TRBJ2-3; 10 bases match TRBD2. Germline V gene sequence: CDR1 LGHDT, CDR2 YNNKEL (reference sequence). The CDR3 totals 14 residues. J gave up 5 bases and V 5 bases, and 4 bases lay outside the gene matches.

The rearrangement uses TRBV24-1 and TRBJ1-2; no definite D call. The germline gives CDR1 KGHDR, CDR2 SFDVKD. There are 14 residues in the CDR3. The ends were cut back, 4 bases at V and 8 bases at J, with 16 bases in the middle. The CDR3 bases are TGTGCCACCAGTGACCCGAAGTACTATGGAGGCTACACCTTC. It specifies CATSDPKYYGGYTF.

This clonotype was detected only a few times. The V gene is TRBV20-1, the J gene TRBJ2-5, with TRBD1 as a possible D gene (5 bases). The CDR3 sequence is 12 residues long. V lost 7 bases, J lost 5 bases, and 14 bases lay in between. Looked up from germline, CDR1 is DFQATT and CDR2 is SNEGSKA (reference sequence). The CDR3 region has the DNA TGCAGTGTTTCTCAGGGTATGGAGACCCAGTACTTC. Protein product: CSVSQGMETQYF.

This clonotype was counted at least ten times. The rearrangement joins TRBV6-1 to TRBJ1-1; D is perhaps TRBD1 (5 bases). Germline assignment: CDR1 MNHNS and CDR2 SASEGT. CDR3 length equals 14 residues. V was pared by 10 bases and J by 1 base, with 16 bases between. The CDR3 is CAISKTQGNTEAFF. The DNA of the CDR3 is TGTGCCATCTCGAAAACCCAGGGGAACACTGAAGCTTTCTTT.

The chain carries TRBV7-8 and TRBJ1-3, with D possibly being TRBD1 (5 bases). This CDR3 has 13 amino acids. Germline V gives CDR1 SGHVS, CDR2 FQNEAQ. V lost 5 bases and J lost 2, with 7 bases in between. CDR3 sequence reads: CASSGGTGNTIYF. CDR3 DNA sequence: TGTGCCAGCAGCGGGGGAACTGGAAACACCATATATTTT.

Many counts were recorded for this clonotype. This chain links TRBV29-1 with TRBJ1-1; no clear D gene. The length of the CDR3 is 12 residues. Between the trimmed V and J ends, which lost 0 bases and 2 bases, there was a span of 4 bases. Per the germline V gene, CDR1 is SQVTM and CDR2 is ANQGSEA. The CDR3 loop is CSVEDRNTEAFF. The DNA for the CDR3 is TGCAGCGTTGAAGATCGTAACACTGAAGCTTTCTTT.

V usage is TRBV20-1 and J usage is TRBJ1-2; TRBD1 matches at 7 bases. V lost 5 bases, J lost 6 bases, and 6 bases stayed unmatched. This CDR3 spans 12 amino acids. Germline-derived CDR1 and CDR2 are DFQATT and SNEGSKA (reference sequence). In nucleotides, the CDR3 is TGCAGTGCTCGACAGGGACCACATGGCTACACCTTC. This codes for CSARQGPHGYTF.